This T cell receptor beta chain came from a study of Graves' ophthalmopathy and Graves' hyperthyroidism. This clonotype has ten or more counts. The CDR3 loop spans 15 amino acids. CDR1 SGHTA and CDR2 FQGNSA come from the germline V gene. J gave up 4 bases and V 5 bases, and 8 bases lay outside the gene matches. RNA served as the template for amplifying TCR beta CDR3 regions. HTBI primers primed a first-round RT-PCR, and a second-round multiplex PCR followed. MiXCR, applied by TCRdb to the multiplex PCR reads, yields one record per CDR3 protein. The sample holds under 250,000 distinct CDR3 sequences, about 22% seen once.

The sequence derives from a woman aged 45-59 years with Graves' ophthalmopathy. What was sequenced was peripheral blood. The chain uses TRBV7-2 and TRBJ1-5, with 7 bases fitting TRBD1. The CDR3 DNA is TGTGCCAGCAGCGAGGGGGCGGACAGGAATCAGCCCCAGCATTTT. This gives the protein CASSEGADRNQPQHF.